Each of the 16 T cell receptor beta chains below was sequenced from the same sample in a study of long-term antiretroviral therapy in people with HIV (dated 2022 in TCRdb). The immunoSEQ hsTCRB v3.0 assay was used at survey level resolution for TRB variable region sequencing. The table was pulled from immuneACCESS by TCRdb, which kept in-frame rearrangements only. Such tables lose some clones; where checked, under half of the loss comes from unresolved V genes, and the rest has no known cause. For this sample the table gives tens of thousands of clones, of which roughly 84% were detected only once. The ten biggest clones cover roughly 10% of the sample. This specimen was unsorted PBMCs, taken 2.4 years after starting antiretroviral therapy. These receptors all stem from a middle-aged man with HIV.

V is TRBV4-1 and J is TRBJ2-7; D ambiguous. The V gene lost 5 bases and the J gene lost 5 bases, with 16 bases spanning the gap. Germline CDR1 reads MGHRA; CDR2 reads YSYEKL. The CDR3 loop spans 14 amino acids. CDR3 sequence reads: CASSEGGLHNEQYF. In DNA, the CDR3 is TGCGCCAGCAGCGAAGGCGGTTTACATAACGAGCAGTACTTC.

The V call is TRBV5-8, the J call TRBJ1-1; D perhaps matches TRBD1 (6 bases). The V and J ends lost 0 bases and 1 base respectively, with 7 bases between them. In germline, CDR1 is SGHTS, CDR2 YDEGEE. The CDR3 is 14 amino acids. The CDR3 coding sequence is TGTGCCAGCAGCTTGGAAGGGGGGAACACTGAAGCTTTCTTT. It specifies CASSLEGGNTEAFF.

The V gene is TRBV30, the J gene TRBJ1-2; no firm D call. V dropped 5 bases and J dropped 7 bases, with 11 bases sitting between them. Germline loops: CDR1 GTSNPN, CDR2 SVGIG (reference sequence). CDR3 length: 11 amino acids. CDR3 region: CAWGQGGGYTF. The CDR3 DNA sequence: TGTGCCTGGGGCCAAGGAGGTGGCTACACCTTC.

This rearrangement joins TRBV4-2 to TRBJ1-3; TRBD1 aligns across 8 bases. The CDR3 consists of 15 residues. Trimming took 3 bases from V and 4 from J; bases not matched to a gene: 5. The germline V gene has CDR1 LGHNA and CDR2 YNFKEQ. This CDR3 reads CASSQSRGRGNTIYF. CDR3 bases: TGTGCCAGCAGCCAGTCCAGGGGGCGCGGAAACACCATATATTTT.

The CDR3 is CASSFFSLSSYNEQFF. As DNA, the CDR3 is TGTGCCAGCAGCTTCTTCAGCCTAAGCTCCTACAATGAGCAGTTCTTC. The J gene is TRBJ2-1, the V gene TRBV7-9; no firm D call. There are 16 residues in the CDR3. Trimming took 3 bases from V and 0 from J, leaving 12 bases between them. Germline CDR1 reads SEHNR; CDR2 reads FQNEAQ (reference sequence).

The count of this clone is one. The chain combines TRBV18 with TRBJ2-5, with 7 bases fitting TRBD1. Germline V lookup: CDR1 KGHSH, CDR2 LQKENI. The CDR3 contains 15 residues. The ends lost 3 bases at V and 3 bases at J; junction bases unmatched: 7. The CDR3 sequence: CASSPTTGWKETQYF. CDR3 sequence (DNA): TGTGCCAGCTCACCCACGACAGGGTGGAAAGAGACCCAGTACTTC.

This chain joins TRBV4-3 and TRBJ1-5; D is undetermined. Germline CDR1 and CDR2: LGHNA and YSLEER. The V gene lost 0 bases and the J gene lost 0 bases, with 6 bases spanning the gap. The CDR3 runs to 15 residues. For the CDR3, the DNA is TGCGCCAGCAGCCAAGACAGATATAGCAATCAGCCCCAGCATTTT. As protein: CASSQDRYSNQPQHF.

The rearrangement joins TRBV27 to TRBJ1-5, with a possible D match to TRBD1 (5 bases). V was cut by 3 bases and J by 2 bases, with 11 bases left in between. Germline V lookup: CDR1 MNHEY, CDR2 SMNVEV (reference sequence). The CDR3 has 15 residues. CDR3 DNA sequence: TGTGCCAGCAGTTTCGGTGGAGGGGGCAATCAGCCCCAGCATTTT. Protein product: CASSFGGGGNQPQHF.

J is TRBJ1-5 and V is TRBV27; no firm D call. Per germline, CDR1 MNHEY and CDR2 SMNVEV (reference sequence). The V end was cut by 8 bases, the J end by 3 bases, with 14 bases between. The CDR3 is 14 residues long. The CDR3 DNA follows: TGTGCCAGCCGCGTGGCGGGGAACAATCAGCCCCAGCATTTT. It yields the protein CASRVAGNNQPQHF.

DNA of the CDR3: TGTGCCAGCAGTGAGGCGAGAGGGCTCTCTGGAAACACCATATATTTT. Translation gives CASSEARGLSGNTIYF. This chain joins TRBV6-1 and TRBJ1-3; D is ambiguous. CDR3 length: 16 residues. Germline V gene data show CDR1 as MNHNS and CDR2 as SASEGT. The V and J ends lost 3 bases and 0 bases respectively, with 12 bases between them.

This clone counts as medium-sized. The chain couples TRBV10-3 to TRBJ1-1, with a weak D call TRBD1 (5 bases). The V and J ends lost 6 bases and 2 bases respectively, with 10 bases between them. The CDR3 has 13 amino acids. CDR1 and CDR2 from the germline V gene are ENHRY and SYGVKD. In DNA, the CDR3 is TGTGCCATCAGGGGTGACAGCAACACTGAAGCTTTCTTT. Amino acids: CAIRGDSNTEAFF.

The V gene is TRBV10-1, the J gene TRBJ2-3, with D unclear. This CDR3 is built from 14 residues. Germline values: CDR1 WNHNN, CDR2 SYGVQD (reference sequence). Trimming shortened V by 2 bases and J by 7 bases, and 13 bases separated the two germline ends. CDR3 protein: CASSEKGSTHTQYF. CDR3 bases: TGCGCCAGCAGTGAGAAAGGTAGCACCCATACGCAGTATTTT.

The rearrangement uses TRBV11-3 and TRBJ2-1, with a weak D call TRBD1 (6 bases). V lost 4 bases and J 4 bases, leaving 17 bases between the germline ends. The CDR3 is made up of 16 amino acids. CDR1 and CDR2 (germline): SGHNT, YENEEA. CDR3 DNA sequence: TGTGCCAGCAGCTCAAGGGACATGGGTTCGTACAATGAGCAGTTCTTC. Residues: CASSSRDMGSYNEQFF.

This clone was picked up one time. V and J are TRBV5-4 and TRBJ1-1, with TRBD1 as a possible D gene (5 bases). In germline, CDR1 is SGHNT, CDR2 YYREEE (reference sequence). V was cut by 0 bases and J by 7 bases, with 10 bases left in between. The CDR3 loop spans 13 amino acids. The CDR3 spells CASSLEPQGEAFF. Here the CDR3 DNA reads TGTGCCAGCAGCTTGGAGCCGCAGGGTGAAGCTTTCTTT.

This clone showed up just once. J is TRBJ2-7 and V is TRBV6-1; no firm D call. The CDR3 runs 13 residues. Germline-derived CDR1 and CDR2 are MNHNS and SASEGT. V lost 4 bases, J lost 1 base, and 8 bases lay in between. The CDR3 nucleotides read TGTGCCAGCAGTGGAGGCAAATCCTACGAGCAGTACTTC. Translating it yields CASSGGKSYEQYF.

This CDR3 reads CASSPGAPETQYF. In DNA, the CDR3 is TGTGCCAGCAGTCCCGGGGCCCCAGAGACCCAGTACTTC. The chain recombines TRBV28 with TRBJ2-5; D could derive from TRBD1 or TRBD2 (5 bases each). This CDR3 region has 13 residues. The germline V and J ends were trimmed by 5 bases and 4 bases, with 11 bases remaining between them. In germline, CDR1 is MDHEN, CDR2 SYDVKM.